Given below is one T cell receptor beta chain in context. Its antigen is unknown. Germline loops: CDR1 SGHRS, CDR2 YFSETQ. Deletions cut 4 bases from V and 5 bases from J, with 10 bases between. This CDR3 region has 12 residues. Adults with ileal or ileocolonic Crohn's disease and an indication for resection were eligible. Using immunoSEQ multiplex PCR, the repertoire was profiled, and TCRdb retains in-frame clones only, with some absent. The sample shows around 7,900 clones, more than 60% of them seen only once. This entry belongs to a study of T cell repertoires in ileal Crohn's disease. Findings of the study overall: Endoscopic recurrence occurred in every patient whose clonality exceeded 26.8%. Clonal expansions were more frequent in active smokers than non-smokers at surgery.

This chain connects TRBV5-1 to TRBJ2-7; D gene ambiguous. Sequenced material: ileal tissue. The sequence came from an adult with Crohn's disease. CDR3 loop: CASSLTIHEQYF. The CDR3 DNA sequence: TGCGCCAGCAGCCTTACAATCCACGAGCAGTACTTC.